These 25 T cell receptor beta chains originate from one sample sequenced in a study of cytomegalovirus exposure and HLA in healthy donors. The PCR ran on 60 Vbeta and 13 Jbeta primers. The table came from immunoSEQ multiplex PCR; TCRdb's copy has only in-frame clones and leaves some out. The sample consists of some 150,000 clones, around three quarters of them appearing once. Sequenced sample: PBMCs. These receptor sequences come from a woman aged 55-69 years in good health and CMV-seropositive.

Concerning this clone itself: Within the sample, other DNA sequences also encode this same CDR3. V is TRBV2 and J is TRBJ1-1; D uncertain. This CDR3 has 13 residues. V was cut by 4 bases and J by 0 bases, with 6 bases left in between. Germline lookup yields CDR1 SNHLY and CDR2 FYNNEI. CDR3: CASSVQMNTEAFF. The CDR3 bases are TGTGCCAGCAGTGTCCAGATGAACACTGAAGCTTTCTTT.

The V call is TRBV5-8, the J call TRBJ2-7; D gene unclear. Germline-derived CDR1 and CDR2 are SGHTS and YDEGEE. Trimming cost V 0 bases and J 1 base, with 8 bases left between them. The CDR3 has 14 amino acids. The CDR3 DNA sequence: TGTGCCAGCAGCTTGGACGTCAGTTCCTACGAGCAGTACTTC. Amino acids: CASSLDVSSYEQYF. The whole variable domain, remainder taken from reference TRBV5-8 and TRBJ2-7, is EAGVTQSPTHLIKTRGQQATLRCSPISGHTSVYWYQQALGLGLQFLLWYDEGEERNRGNFPPRFSGRQFPNYSSELNVNALELEDSALYLCASSLDVSSYEQYFGPGTRLTVT.

This chain joins TRBV28 and TRBJ2-7, with 7 bases fitting TRBD2. With 7 bases clipped from V and 1 base from J, the junction kept 7 bases outside the gene matches. There are 14 residues in the CDR3. Looked up from germline, CDR1 is MDHEN and CDR2 is SYDVKM. CDR3 sequence (DNA): TGTGCCAGCATGGGCGGGAGTCTTTCCTACGAGCAGTACTTC. Its protein product is CASMGGSLSYEQYF.

The rearrangement joins TRBV28 to TRBJ1-2; the match to TRBD1 covers 8 bases. Trimming took 5 bases from V and 2 from J; bases not matched to a gene: 4. There are 14 residues in the CDR3. The germline CDR1 and CDR2 sequences are MDHEN and SYDVKM. The CDR3 reads CASSRDRTNYGYTF. The CDR3 region has the DNA TGTGCCAGCAGTCGGGACAGGACAAACTATGGCTACACCTTC.

This sequence joins TRBV5-4 and TRBJ2-1, with 7 bases matching TRBD2. V shed 0 bases, J shed 3 bases, and the junction held 9 bases outside the gene matches. Per germline, CDR1 SGHNT and CDR2 YYREEE (reference sequence). The CDR3 runs to 17 residues. The CDR3 sequence is CASSLASGGRGYNEQFF. The CDR3 nucleotides read TGTGCCAGCAGCTTGGCCTCGGGGGGAAGGGGCTACAATGAGCAGTTCTTC.

V gene TRBV11-2 combines with J gene TRBJ1-1; D uncertain. Germline CDR1 is SGHAT and CDR2 is FQNNGV. CDR3 size: 15 residues. Trimming removed 5 bases at V and 3 bases at J, with 16 bases between. For the CDR3, the DNA is TGTGCCAGCAGCCCTCGTGGAGGGCTAGACACTGAAGCTTTCTTT. This sequence encodes CASSPRGGLDTEAFF.

This sequence joins TRBV5-1 and TRBJ2-7; D might be TRBD1 (6 bases). In germline, CDR1 is SGHRS, CDR2 YFSETQ. The V and J ends lost 4 bases and 3 bases respectively, with 11 bases between them. The CDR3 is made up of 13 amino acids. CDR3 sequence (DNA): TGCGCCAGCAGCCGGGACAACAGCTACGAGCAGTACTTC. Protein: CASSRDNSYEQYF.

The chain recombines TRBV10-1 with TRBJ2-5; TRBD2 agrees at 8 bases. V trimming: 0 bases; J trimming: 0 bases; junction bases outside the gene matches: 3. The germline gives CDR1 WNHNN, CDR2 SYGVQD (reference sequence). CDR3 size: 16 residues. The CDR3 here is CASSESTSGNQETQYF. DNA for the CDR3: TGCGCCAGCAGTGAGTCTACTAGCGGTAACCAAGAGACCCAGTACTTC.

J is TRBJ2-3 and V is TRBV10-1, with D unclear. The V gene lost 2 bases and the J gene lost 1 base, with 13 bases spanning the gap. This CDR3 contains 16 residues. Germline V CDR1 and CDR2: WNHNN, SYGVQD (reference sequence). The CDR3 DNA reads TGCGCCAGCAGTGAGAGGCCGATCAGCGGCACAGATACGCAGTATTTT. Translated, it gives CASSERPISGTDTQYF.

The rearrangement links TRBV15 to TRBJ2-1; unclear D gene. This CDR3 has 13 amino acids. In germline, CDR1 is LNHNV, CDR2 YYDKDF (reference sequence). Trimming shortened V by 3 bases and J by 4 bases, and 7 bases separated the two germline ends. CDR3 amino acids: CATSRRPYNEQFF. DNA of the CDR3: TGTGCCACCAGCAGGCGGCCATACAATGAGCAGTTCTTC.

CDR3 sequence: CASSLSGALANYGYTF. CDR3 nucleotide sequence: TGTGCCAGCAGTTTATCAGGGGCCCTAGCTAACTATGGCTACACCTTC. V and J are TRBV28 and TRBJ1-2, with TRBD1 as a possible D gene (6 bases). CDR3 length: 16 amino acids. V lost 1 base to trimming and J lost 0 bases, with 12 bases between them. Germline assignment: CDR1 MDHEN and CDR2 SYDVKM.

The V and J genes are TRBV27 and TRBJ2-1, with 13 bases that match TRBD2. V trimming: 8 bases; J trimming: 9 bases; junction bases outside the gene matches: 13. CDR3 length: 16 amino acids. Per germline, CDR1 MNHEY and CDR2 SMNVEV (reference sequence). The CDR3 is CASLGRGLAGMGEQFF. The CDR3 nucleotides read TGTGCCAGCCTCGGGAGGGGACTAGCGGGAATGGGTGAGCAGTTCTTC.

The chain recombines TRBV14 with TRBJ2-7, with D maybe TRBD2 (5 bases). The CDR3 spans 13 residues. The germline V gene encodes CDR1 SGHDN and CDR2 FVKESK. V was trimmed by 1 base and J by 6 bases, leaving 10 bases between them. The CDR3 DNA reads TGTGCCAGCAGCCAAGGGCCAGCGGCCGAGCAGTACTTC. Translated: CASSQGPAAEQYF.

This rearrangement joins TRBV5-1 to TRBJ1-4, with D uncertain. Trimming cost V 0 bases and J 6 bases, with 9 bases left between them. Germline V gene sequence: CDR1 SGHRS, CDR2 YFSETQ. The CDR3 is 14 residues long. The CDR3 region has the DNA TGCGCCAGCAGCTTGGCGGTGAATTATGAAAAACTGTTTTTT. Translated, it gives CASSLAVNYEKLFF.

The chain is built from TRBV18 and TRBJ1-2; maybe TRBD1 (6 bases). In germline, CDR1 is KGHSH, CDR2 LQKENI. The CDR3 has 13 residues. With 5 bases removed from V and 4 bases from J, the gap between germline ends came to 11 bases. The CDR3 region is CASSTGLSYGYTF. The CDR3 DNA reads TGTGCCAGCTCAACAGGGTTATCCTATGGCTACACCTTC.

This clone was counted a few times. The chain carries TRBV7-6 and TRBJ2-7, with 11 bases that match TRBD1. Losses at the gene ends were 4 bases for V and 7 bases for J; bases not matched to a gene: 9. The CDR3 contains 15 residues. From germline, CDR1 is SGHVS and CDR2 FNYEAQ. CDR3 coding DNA: TGTGCCAGCAGCTACGGACAGGGGGCGTTGGGGGAGCAGTACTTC. Residues: CASSYGQGALGEQYF.

This sequence joins TRBV4-1 and TRBJ2-7, with TRBD2 matching 11 bases. Germline V gives CDR1 MGHRA, CDR2 YSYEKL. The V and J ends lost 0 bases and 9 bases, in that order; junction bases with no gene match: 13. This CDR3 has 17 amino acids. Written as DNA, the CDR3 is TGCGCCAGCAGCCAAGATCAAGTGGGGACTAGCGGACCCGGGCAGTACTTC. It encodes CASSQDQVGTSGPGQYF.

This clone was observed a single time. CDR3 in DNA: TGCGCCAGCAGCTTTGTCGGTCAGGGGACCGAGCAGTACTTC. It is translated as CASSFVGQGTEQYF. J is TRBJ2-7 and V is TRBV5-1; possible D gene TRBD1, 6 bases. CDR3 length: 14 residues. Germline CDR1 SGHRS, CDR2 YFSETQ. V lost 2 bases and J 6 bases, leaving 15 bases between the germline ends.

The chain joins TRBV15 to TRBJ1-3; TRBD1 is a possible D gene (5 bases). V was clipped by 2 bases and J by 9 bases, with 17 bases between them. The CDR3 runs 15 residues. Germline V gene data show CDR1 as LNHNV and CDR2 as YYDKDF (reference sequence). CDR3 amino acids: CATSRTGREYGTIYF. For the CDR3, the DNA is TGTGCCACCAGCAGAACAGGTCGAGAGTATGGCACCATATATTTT. Supplemented by reference TRBV15 and TRBJ1-3, the full variable domain reads DAMVIQNPRYQVTQFGKPVTLSCSQTLNHNVMYWYQQKSSQAPKLLFHYYDKDFNNEADTPDNFQSRRPNTSFCFLDIRSPGLGDTAMYLCATSRTGREYGTIYFGEGSWLTVV.

This clone was seen a handful of times. The gene calls are TRBV6-5 and TRBJ1-1; D possibly corresponds to TRBD1 (6 bases). The V end was cut by 10 bases, the J end by 3 bases, with 15 bases between. The CDR3 is made up of 13 amino acids. Per the germline V gene, CDR1 is MNHEY and CDR2 is SVGAGI. This CDR3 is CATYREVDTEAFF. The CDR3 region has the DNA TGTGCCACTTACAGGGAAGTGGACACTGAAGCTTTCTTT.

This clone has more than one count but fewer than ten. V is TRBV12-5 and J is TRBJ2-5; 7 nucleotides agree with TRBD2. The V and J ends lost 6 bases and 5 bases, in that order; junction bases with no gene match: 3. The CDR3 consists of 12 residues. Looked up from germline, CDR1 is LGHNT and CDR2 is FRNRAP. CDR3 region: CASGPGGETQYF. The CDR3 nucleotides are TGTGCTAGTGGCCCCGGGGGGGAGACCCAGTACTTC.

The chain uses TRBV4-2 and TRBJ2-1; 7 nucleotides match TRBD2. Germline assignment: CDR1 LGHNA and CDR2 YNFKEQ. The ends lost 0 bases at V and 10 bases at J; junction bases unmatched: 9. The CDR3 extends over 15 amino acids. DNA for the CDR3: TGTGCCAGCAGCCAAGACGCTAGCGGTCGAGGAGAGCAGTTCTTC. Translated: CASSQDASGRGEQFF.

The chain uses TRBV27 and TRBJ2-7; D gene unclear. This CDR3 has 15 amino acids. The germline CDR1 and CDR2 sequences are MNHEY and SMNVEV (reference sequence). With 2 bases removed from V and 3 bases from J, the gap between germline ends came to 14 bases. The CDR3 region is CASSLTRGQVYEQYF. CDR3 DNA sequence: TGTGCCAGCAGTTTAACGCGTGGGCAGGTCTACGAGCAGTACTTC.

The V and J genes are TRBV14 and TRBJ1-1, with 8 bases identical to TRBD1. The CDR3 length is 15 residues. V trimming: 3 bases; J trimming: 2 bases; junction bases outside the gene matches: 5. Germline V CDR1 and CDR2: SGHDN, FVKESK. DNA of the CDR3: TGTGCCAGCAGCCATTATGGACAGGGAAACACTGAAGCTTTCTTT. Translated: CASSHYGQGNTEAFF.

CDR3 sequence reads: CASSSAPGGRGYEQYF. CDR3 DNA sequence: TGCGCCAGCAGCTCCGCCCCGGGCGGGAGAGGGTACGAGCAGTACTTC. The genes are TRBV5-1 and TRBJ2-7; 7 bases align to TRBD2. Germline CDR1 is SGHRS and CDR2 is YFSETQ. This CDR3 has 16 residues. The J segment lost 4 bases and the V segment lost 3 bases, leaving 13 bases of the junction unmatched.